This TCR beta chain was captured by sequencing in a study of T cell changes during pregnancy in multiple sclerosis. The repertoire was sequenced with immunoSEQ multiplex PCR; TCRdb's copy has only in-frame clones and lacks some. The sample lists approximately 46,000 clones, more than 85% seen once, with 0.35% to 0.45% in the top ten. Germline lookup yields CDR1 KGHSH and CDR2 LQKENI. The CDR3 totals 14 residues. After removal of 6 bases from V and 4 bases from J, the junction contained 5 bases not matched to a gene. This chain links TRBV18 with TRBJ1-3; 8 bases agree with TRBD1. This receptor was taken from a female donor with multiple sclerosis, enrolled in a pregnancy study. The material was CD4+ T cells from peripheral blood mononuclear cells, obtained after pregnancy. In nucleotides, the CDR3 is TGTGCCAGCTCGCTAGACAGGGGCGGAAACACCATATATTTT. Its protein is CASSLDRGGNTIYF.